Given below is one T cell receptor beta chain in context. As yet, its antigen is unknown. The data were taken from a study of cytomegalovirus exposure and HLA in healthy donors. Looking at the study overall: Inside one of the first data releases sat about 85 million unique TCRs taken from HLA-typed donors.

V was trimmed by 5 bases and J by 1 base, leaving 14 bases between them. The CDR3 has 15 amino acids. Per germline, CDR1 SGHTA and CDR2 FQGNSA. PCR was performed using 60 Vbeta and 13 Jbeta primers. The protocol was immunoSEQ multiplex PCR, while the TCRdb copy is restricted to in-frame clones and leaves out a portion. This sample carries 150,000 to 200,000 clones, roughly four fifths of them seen once, and the ten largest clones take about 1.6%. Findings and caveats of the study: Differences between HLA loci emerged in a later analysis of TCR association rates, with DRB1 most and HLA-C fewest.

The chain has TRBV7-2 and TRBJ1-1, with D unclear. This sequence originates from a man aged 45-65 years in good health and CMV-seronegative. Sequenced sample: PBMCs. The CDR3 sequence is CASSPLLQPNTEAFF. CDR3 DNA sequence: TGTGCCAGCAGCCCTTTATTACAGCCGAACACTGAAGCTTTCTTT.